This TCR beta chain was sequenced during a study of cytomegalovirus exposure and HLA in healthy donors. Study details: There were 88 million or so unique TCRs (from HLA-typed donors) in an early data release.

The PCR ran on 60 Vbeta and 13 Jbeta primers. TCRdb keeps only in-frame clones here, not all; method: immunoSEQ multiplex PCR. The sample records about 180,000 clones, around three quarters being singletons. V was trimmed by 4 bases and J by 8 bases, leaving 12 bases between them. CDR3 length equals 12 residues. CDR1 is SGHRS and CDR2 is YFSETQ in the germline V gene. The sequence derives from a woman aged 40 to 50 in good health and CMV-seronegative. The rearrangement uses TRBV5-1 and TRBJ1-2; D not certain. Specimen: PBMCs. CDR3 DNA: TGCGCCAGCAGCGGCTCGGAGGGCGGCTACACCTTC. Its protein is CASSGSEGGYTF.